This entry is about one TCR beta chain. The sample is drawn from a study of blood T cell repertoires in COVID-19. For the study at large: Specimens from acute and convalescent COVID-19 originated in the United States, Italy and Spain.

Seattle researchers signed up patients amid active infection and tracked them longitudinally. Per the original data handling: Amplification of reference gene primers provided the estimated nucleated cell counts. The repertoire was sequenced with immunoSEQ multiplex PCR; TCRdb's copy has only in-frame clones and lacks some. The V and J calls and the clone size are those of that table, but D and trimming were determined from the DNA. Among approximately 440,000 clones listed, roughly 88% were seen once. V was cut by 2 bases and J by 6 bases, with 14 bases left in between. This CDR3 is 14 amino acids long. The germline V gene has CDR1 SGHRS and CDR2 YFSETQ.

The sequence derives from a woman aged 45 to 65 with COVID-19, enrolled during active disease. Sequencing was carried out using peripheral blood. This chain links TRBV5-1 with TRBJ1-2; possibly TRBD1 for D (5 bases). The CDR3 nucleotides are TGCGCCAGCAGCTTCCTAGACAGTAGGAATGGCTACACCTTC. This translates into CASSFLDSRNGYTF.